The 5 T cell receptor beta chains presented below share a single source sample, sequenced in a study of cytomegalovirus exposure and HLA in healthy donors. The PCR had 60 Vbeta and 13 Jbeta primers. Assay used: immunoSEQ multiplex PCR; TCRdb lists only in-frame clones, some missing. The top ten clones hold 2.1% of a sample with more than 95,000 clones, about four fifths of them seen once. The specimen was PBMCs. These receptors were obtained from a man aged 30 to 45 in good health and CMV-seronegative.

The CDR3 coding sequence is TGTGCCAGCAGCTTAGGGGCAGCCTTGAGCCCCCAGCATTTT. Residues: CASSLGAALSPQHF. The rearrangement uses TRBV7-2 and TRBJ1-5; D is undetermined. Trimming took off 1 base at V and 10 bases at J, with 14 bases between the two ends. This CDR3 has 14 amino acids. The V gene's germline CDR1 is SGHTA and CDR2 FQGNSA.

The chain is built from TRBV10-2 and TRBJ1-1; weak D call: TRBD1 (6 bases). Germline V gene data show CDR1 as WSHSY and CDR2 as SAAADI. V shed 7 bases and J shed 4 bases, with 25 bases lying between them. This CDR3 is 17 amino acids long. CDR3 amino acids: CASMIHPRGPVGTEAFF. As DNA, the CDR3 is TGCGCCAGCATGATCCACCCGCGGGGGCCGGTCGGCACTGAAGCTTTCTTT.

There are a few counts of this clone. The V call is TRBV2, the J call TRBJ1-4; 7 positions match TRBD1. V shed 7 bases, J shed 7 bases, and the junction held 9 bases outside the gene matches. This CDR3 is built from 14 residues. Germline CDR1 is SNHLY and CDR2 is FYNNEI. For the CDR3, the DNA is TGTGCCAGCACCCCGGGGGACAGCAGTGAAAAACTGTTTTTT. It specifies CASTPGDSSEKLFF.

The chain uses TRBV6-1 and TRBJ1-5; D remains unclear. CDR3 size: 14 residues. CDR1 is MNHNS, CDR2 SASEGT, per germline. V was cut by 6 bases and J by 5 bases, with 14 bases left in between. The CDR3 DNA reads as TGTGCCAGCAGCCCCATTCCCGGTGATCAGCCCCAGCATTTT. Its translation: CASSPIPGDQPQHF.

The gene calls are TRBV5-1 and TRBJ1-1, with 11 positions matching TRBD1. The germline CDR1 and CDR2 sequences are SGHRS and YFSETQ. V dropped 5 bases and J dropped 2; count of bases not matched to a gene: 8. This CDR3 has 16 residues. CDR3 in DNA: TGCGCCAGCAGTTTTAAGGACAGGGGGCTTAACACTGAAGCTTTCTTT. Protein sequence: CASSFKDRGLNTEAFF.